This record covers a single T cell receptor (beta chain). This specimen belongs to a study of cytomegalovirus exposure and HLA in healthy donors. This CDR3 comprises 15 residues. In germline, CDR1 is SGHDT, CDR2 YYEEEE. V trimming: 4 bases; J trimming: 6 bases; junction bases outside the gene matches: 5. Donors were nominally healthy when sampled, though unrecorded immune exposures were likely. The PCR employed 60 Vbeta primers together with 13 Jbeta primers. Repertoires were generated with immunoSEQ multiplex PCR, while TCRdb's copy carries only in-frame clones and drops some. This sample carries 80,000 to 130,000 clones, 75% to 85% of them seen once, and the ten largest clones take approximately 3.7%.

V gene TRBV5-6 combines with J gene TRBJ1-5; 12 nucleotides align to TRBD1. Sequenced input: PBMCs. The clonotype comes from a female donor in good health and CMV-seropositive. The CDR3 sequence is CASSRRGQGAQPQHF. CDR3 nucleotide sequence: TGTGCCAGCAGCCGGAGGGGACAGGGGGCTCAGCCCCAGCATTTT.